This entry is about one TCR beta chain. Its matching antigen is unknown. These data come from a study of response to subunit inactivated influenza vaccine. CDR3 length: 14 residues. Deletions cut 2 bases from V and 1 base from J, with 8 bases between. Per germline, CDR1 MNHEY and CDR2 SVGAGI. Via MiXCR, TCRdb re-called the RT-PCR reads, giving one row per CDR3 protein. The sample records a few hundred thousand distinct CDR3 sequences, 9% to 15% being singletons. Findings of the study overall: Few additional T cells are recruited per seasonal influenza vaccination, authors suggested.

Here the sequenced sample was non-naive T cells sorted from PBMCs, taken 14 to 15 days before vaccination. This TCR was recovered from a middle-aged man who received an inactivated influenza vaccine. This chain uses TRBV6-5 with TRBJ1-1; D not certain. CDR3 loop: CASSYRGPNTEAFF. In nucleotides, the CDR3 is TGTGCCAGCAGTTACCGCGGTCCGAACACTGAAGCTTTCTTT.